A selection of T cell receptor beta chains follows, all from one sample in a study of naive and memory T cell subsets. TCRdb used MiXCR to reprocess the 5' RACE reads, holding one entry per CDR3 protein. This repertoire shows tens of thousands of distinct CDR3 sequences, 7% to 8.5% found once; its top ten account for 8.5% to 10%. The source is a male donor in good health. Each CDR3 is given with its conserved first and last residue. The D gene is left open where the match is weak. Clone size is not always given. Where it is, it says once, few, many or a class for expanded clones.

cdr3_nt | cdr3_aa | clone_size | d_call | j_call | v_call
TGTGCCAGCAGCCCAAGACTAGCGGAGCTCCCCTACGAGCAGTACTTC | CASSPRLAELPYEQYF | many | TRBD2 | TRBJ2-7 | TRBV7-2
TGTGCCAGCAGCAAAAGACAGTCCTACGAGCAGTACTTC | CASSKRQSYEQYF | . | . | TRBJ2-7 | TRBV21-1
TGTGCCAGCAGCCCCATTAGTAGCGGGAGGGCCTGGAATGCCTACGAGCAGTACTTC | CASSPISSGRAWNAYEQYF | many | TRBD2 | TRBJ2-7 | TRBV7-8
TGCAGCGTTATGGGGGGTGGCCGTGAGCAGTTCTTC | CSVMGGGREQFF | many | . | TRBJ2-1 | TRBV29-1
TGTGCCAGCTCACCGGATATTAACACTGAAGCTTTCTTT | CASSPDINTEAFF | few | . | TRBJ1-1 | TRBV18
TGTGCCAGCGGACAGGGGGCGAAGGGCGGCTACGAGCAGTACTTC | CASGQGAKGGYEQYF | many | TRBD1 | TRBJ2-7 | TRBV28
TGTGCCAGCAGCCACATAGTACAGGGGGGAAACACTGAAGCTTTCTTT | CASSHIVQGGNTEAFF | few | TRBD1 | TRBJ1-1 | TRBV3-1
TGCAGCGTTGAAACAATGGTGAGGGTCTATGGCTACACCTTC | CSVETMVRVYGYTF | few | . | TRBJ1-2 | TRBV29-1
TGTGCCAGCAGCGTGGCTAACACTGAAGCTTTCTTT | CASSVANTEAFF | . | . | TRBJ1-1 | TRBV9
TGTGCCAGCAGCATACAGGGTTACACTGAAGCTTTCTTT | CASSIQGYTEAFF | few | . | TRBJ1-1 | TRBV2
TGCGCCAGCAGCTTTACAGGGGCTAAAGCTAACTATGGCTACACCTTC | CASSFTGAKANYGYTF | . | TRBD1 | TRBJ1-2 | TRBV5-1
TGTGCCAGCCTTGTGGGGGCCCACACCTACGAGCAGTACTTC | CASLVGAHTYEQYF | few | . | TRBJ2-7 | TRBV7-8
TGTGCCAGCACCACAGCAGGGGGTGTGAACACCGGGGAGCTGTTTTTT | CASTTAGGVNTGELFF | many | TRBD1 | TRBJ2-2 | TRBV6-1
TGTGCCAGCAGTTACTCGTCTGCCGCAGGAGACTATGGCTACACCTTC | CASSYSSAAGDYGYTF | few | . | TRBJ1-2 | TRBV6-6
TGTGCCAGCAGCGAGCAAGCGGGGCAGAGCACAGATACGCAGTATTTT | CASSEQAGQSTDTQYF | few | TRBD2 | TRBJ2-3 | TRBV9
TGTGCCAGCACTAACGGACTAGCGGTATCCTACGAGCAGTACTTC | CASTNGLAVSYEQYF | few | TRBD2 | TRBJ2-7 | TRBV6-1
TGCAGTGCTAGAGATCCTGGAAACACCATATATTTT | CSARDPGNTIYF | few | . | TRBJ1-3 | TRBV20-1
TGTGCCAGCAGTCCTTGGACAGGGGGAGAAACTGAAGCTTTCTTT | CASSPWTGGETEAFF | few | TRBD1 | TRBJ1-1 | TRBV27
TGCAGTGCTAGAGATCCCAGAAAGAATCAGCCCCAGCATTTT | CSARDPRKNQPQHF | few | . | TRBJ1-5 | TRBV20-1
TGTGCCAGTAGTTCCGAGAGGGCCCAAAAACTGTTTTTT | CASSSERAQKLFF | . | . | TRBJ1-4 | TRBV19
TGCGCCAGCAGCTTGTATGCGGGGAACACTGAAGCTTTCTTT | CASSLYAGNTEAFF | many | . | TRBJ1-1 | TRBV5-1
TGTGCCAGTAGTATTTGGGGGAGCAATCAGCCCCAGCATTTT | CASSIWGSNQPQHF | . | . | TRBJ1-5 | TRBV19
TGTGCCAGCAGTTACGCAAGCGCTGGAAACACCATATATTTT | CASSYASAGNTIYF | few | . | TRBJ1-3 | TRBV6-5
TGTGCCAGCAGCCTTCGGATTGGAACCTACAATGAGCAGTTCTTC | CASSLRIGTYNEQFF | many | . | TRBJ2-1 | TRBV9
TGTGCCGCTCGGGACAGACAAGAGACCCAGTACTTC | CAARDRQETQYF | few | . | TRBJ2-5 | TRBV21-1
TGTGCCAGCAGTAGACGACAGGGCTACGAGCAGTACTTC | CASSRRQGYEQYF | many | TRBD1 | TRBJ2-7 | TRBV7-9
TGTGCCAGCAGTTCCACGACAGGGAACACCGGGGAGCTGTTTTTT | CASSSTTGNTGELFF | . | . | TRBJ2-2 | TRBV2
TGTGCCAGCAGTCTCCGACTAGCGGGAGAGACCCAGTACTTC | CASSLRLAGETQYF | few | TRBD2 | TRBJ2-5 | TRBV27
TGTGCCAGCAGCCCCCAGCGGGAGTCGGTATACGAGCAGTACTTC | CASSPQRESVYEQYF | many | TRBD2 | TRBJ2-7 | TRBV7-6
TGTGCCAGCAGTGTTGCTTGGGAGCAGTTCTTC | CASSVAWEQFF | . | . | TRBJ2-1 | TRBV2
TGCAGTGCTAGAGGGACAGGGGGAGGTGGAGAGACCCAGTACTTC | CSARGTGGGGETQYF | many | TRBD1 | TRBJ2-5 | TRBV20-1
TGCAGTGCTGCCCCGGGACACAACACTGAAGCTTTCTTT | CSAAPGHNTEAFF | few | . | TRBJ1-1 | TRBV20-1
TGCAGTGCCCCCCCTCCGGGAGCCCGTGTGCGCACCGGAGGCTACACCTTC | CSAPPPGARVRTGGYTF | many | . | TRBJ1-2 | TRBV20-1
TGCGCCAGCAGCTTCGGGACTAGCGGGGGGGCTTATAAAGATACGCAGTATTTT | CASSFGTSGGAYKDTQYF | few | TRBD2 | TRBJ2-3 | TRBV5-1
TGTGCCAGCCGGGAGGGCGGGTCCGGGGAGCTGTTTTTT | CASREGGSGELFF | many | TRBD2 | TRBJ2-2 | TRBV6-6
TGCAGTGCTAGAGCCCGATACTACGAGCAGTACTTC | CSARARYYEQYF | many | . | TRBJ2-7 | TRBV20-1
TGTGCCAGCAGTGAACGGGCTGTCAGGGTCAAGTTCTTC | CASSERAVRVKFF | . | . | TRBJ2-1 | TRBV6-1
TGCGCCAGCAGCTTGGATCTTAGCGGGTACACAGATACGCAGTATTTT | CASSLDLSGYTDTQYF | few | TRBD2 | TRBJ2-3 | TRBV5-1
TGTGCCAGCAGTGATTACAAGGCCCGGGGATACACTGAAGCTTTCTTT | CASSDYKARGYTEAFF | . | . | TRBJ1-1 | TRBV6-1
TGTGCCAGCAGCGATGGGATTTTTCAAGAGACCCAGTACTTC | CASSDGIFQETQYF | many | . | TRBJ2-5 | TRBV7-7
TGTGCCAGTAGCGAGGGAACTCAGCCCCAGCATTTT | CASSEGTQPQHF | few | . | TRBJ1-5 | TRBV19
TGTGCCAGCAGTCTGGGGACAGAGGTTTCCCTCCACTTT | CASSLGTEVSLHF | . | TRBD1 | TRBJ1-6 | TRBV12-3/TRBV12-4
TGCGCCAGCCAAGTCGGGAGGCCCCCTTACAATGAGCAGTTCTTC | CASQVGRPPYNEQFF | many | TRBD2 | TRBJ2-1 | TRBV10-2
TGTGCCAGCTCACTTACAGGGCTCAATGAAAAACTGTTTTTT | CASSLTGLNEKLFF | many | . | TRBJ1-4 | TRBV18
TGCGCCAGCAGCTCGACGGGGATAGAGCAGTACTTC | CASSSTGIEQYF | many | . | TRBJ2-7 | TRBV5-1
TGTGCCAGCAGCGGCGGGGGGGGCAATCAGCCCCAGCATTTT | CASSGGGGNQPQHF | few | . | TRBJ1-5 | TRBV3-1
TGCAGTGCCTTGACAGGGGGGGGTGGCTACACCTTC | CSALTGGGGYTF | few | TRBD1 | TRBJ1-2 | TRBV20-1
TGTGCCAGCAGCCTACCAATTCCGGACTATGGCTACACCTTC | CASSLPIPDYGYTF | few | . | TRBJ1-2 | TRBV7-2
TGTGCCAGCAGCCAAAGCTACGAGCAGTACTTC | CASSQSYEQYF | many | . | TRBJ2-7 | TRBV3-1
TGTGCCAGCAGTCCCGACAGGGGCCGGGTCGGGCAGCCCCAGCATTTT | CASSPDRGRVGQPQHF | . | TRBD1 | TRBJ1-5 | TRBV12-3/TRBV12-4
TGTGCCAGCAGCCCCAGATCGGACAGGGCTGGCTACACCTTC | CASSPRSDRAGYTF | . | TRBD1 | TRBJ1-2 | TRBV7-9
TGCGCCAGCAGCTTGGTTTCGGGGGACACTGAAGCTTTCTTT | CASSLVSGDTEAFF | many | . | TRBJ1-1 | TRBV5-1
TGTGCCAGTAGCCCCATTCGTGCGACAAACAATCAGCCCCAGCATTTT | CASSPIRATNNQPQHF | many | . | TRBJ1-5 | TRBV19
TGTGCCAGCAGTTTATGGGGGGAGGGATGGCAAGAGACCCAGTACTTC | CASSLWGEGWQETQYF | many | TRBD2 | TRBJ2-5 | TRBV27
TGTGCCAGCTCACCAGTGTCCGCAGATACGCAGTATTTT | CASSPVSADTQYF | many | . | TRBJ2-3 | TRBV18
TGCAGTGCTACCCCGGGACAGCAATCCTACGAGCAGTACTTC | CSATPGQQSYEQYF | . | TRBD1 | TRBJ2-7 | TRBV20-1
TGTGCCAGCAGAACCTTTGCGGGGAGCACAGATACGCAGTATTTT | CASRTFAGSTDTQYF | few | . | TRBJ2-3 | TRBV2
TGCGCCAGCACCCCTCTAGCGGGGGGGCCAAATGAGCAGTTCTTC | CASTPLAGGPNEQFF | . | TRBD2 | TRBJ2-1 | TRBV5-1